The rows below give T cell receptor beta chains drawn from one sample of a study of T cell responses to AZD1222 COVID-19 vaccine. This table comes from immunoSEQ multiplex PCR, and its TCRdb copy is limited to in-frame clones, with some not included. The sample contains about 120,000 clones, roughly 84% of which appear only once. The material sequenced was peripheral blood, taken 28 days after the second AZD1222 dose. The origin of the receptors is an adult who received the AZD1222 COVID-19 vaccine. The CDR3 runs from the conserved cysteine through the conserved F or W. D genes are given only for firm matches. Size is stated for part of the rows, as once, few or many counts, or as a class when the clone is expanded.

D gene,V gene,clone size,J gene,CDR3 protein,CDR3 DNA
TRBD1,TRBV5-1,.,TRBJ1-4,CASSGGTATNEKLFF,TGCGCCAGCAGCGGGGGGACAGCAACTAATGAAAAACTGTTTTTT
.,TRBV15,.,TRBJ1-5,CATSRARNSNQPQHF,TGTGCCACCAGCAGAGCTAGGAATAGCAATCAGCCCCAGCATTTT
.,TRBV7-9,.,TRBJ1-1,CASSLTGTTMNTEAFF,TGTGCCAGCAGCTTAACAGGGACCACTATGAACACTGAAGCTTTCTTT
TRBD1,TRBV9,.,TRBJ2-3,CASSVGISGTGGTDTQYF,TGTGCCAGCAGCGTAGGGATATCCGGGACAGGGGGAACAGATACGCAGTATTTT
.,TRBV3-1/TRBV3-2,.,TRBJ1-3,CASMNGGMTSGNTIYF,TGTGCCAGCATGAACGGGGGTATGACGTCTGGAAACACCATATATTTT
TRBD1,TRBV19,once,TRBJ1-2,CASSNTGQTYGYTF,TGTGCCAGTAGTAACACGGGACAGACCTATGGCTACACCTTC
.,TRBV9,few,TRBJ1-2,CASSADGQTYGYTF,TGTGCCAGCAGCGCCGACGGACAGACCTATGGCTACACCTTC
.,TRBV7-9,.,TRBJ2-5,CASSPRETQYF,TGTGCCAGCAGCCCGAGAGAGACCCAGTACTTC
.,TRBV4-1,.,TRBJ2-7,CASSQAMGPYYEQYF,TGCGCCAGCAGCCAAGCTATGGGACCCTACTACGAGCAGTACTTC
.,TRBV2,.,TRBJ2-5,CASSEQGGGETQYF,TGTGCCAGCAGTGAACAAGGGGGGGGAGAGACCCAGTACTTC
.,TRBV6-4,once,TRBJ2-1,CASSDAGANNEQFF,TGTGCCAGCAGTGACGCCGGGGCGAACAATGAGCAGTTCTTC
.,TRBV19,.,TRBJ2-7,CASSLGKKYEQYF,TGTGCCAGTAGTTTGGGAAAGAAGTACGAGCAGTACTTC
.,TRBV11-2,.,TRBJ2-5,CASSLLGGLETQYF,TGTGCCAGCAGCTTACTTGGGGGGCTGGAGACCCAGTACTTC
TRBD2,TRBV5-1,.,TRBJ2-5,CASSLGTSNRKETQYF,TGCGCCAGCAGCTTGGGGACTAGCAACAGGAAAGAGACCCAGTACTTC
TRBD1,TRBV7-2,.,TRBJ2-7,CASSWHGQGSSYEQYF,TGTGCCAGCAGCTGGCACGGACAGGGGAGCTCCTACGAGCAGTACTTC
.,TRBV4-3,once,TRBJ2-7,CASSQDFNPNSYEQYF,TGCGCCAGCAGCCAAGATTTTAATCCTAACTCCTACGAGCAGTACTTC
.,TRBV30,.,TRBJ2-5,CAWNWGHVETQYF,TGTGCCTGGAATTGGGGGCATGTGGAGACCCAGTACTTC
.,TRBV27,.,TRBJ1-1,CATHGGYDTEAFF,TGTGCCACGCATGGGGGGTATGATACTGAAGCTTTCTTT
TRBD1,TRBV27,few,TRBJ1-2,CASSSGTGGRGYTF,TGTGCCAGCAGTTCCGGGACAGGGGGCCGGGGCTACACCTTC
.,TRBV29-1,.,TRBJ2-5,CSDLDSNQETQYF,TGCAGCGATCTAGACAGTAACCAAGAGACCCAGTACTTC
TRBD2,TRBV5-5,.,TRBJ2-2,CASSFVTSGKNTGELFF,TGTGCCAGCAGCTTCGTTACTAGCGGGAAGAACACCGGGGAGCTGTTTTTT
.,TRBV18,.,TRBJ2-3,CASSQNTGATDTQYF,TGTGCCAGCTCACAAAACACGGGCGCAACAGATACGCAGTATTTT
.,TRBV7-6,few,TRBJ1-3,CASSLVPGARRGGNTIYF,TGTGCCAGCAGCTTAGTCCCAGGGGCCCGGAGAGGAGGAAACACCATATATTTT
.,TRBV11-2,.,TRBJ2-7,CASSLEPGPAYEQYF,TGTGCCAGCAGCTTAGAGCCTGGACCCGCCTACGAGCAGTACTTC
.,TRBV2,few,TRBJ1-5,CANGGGNNQPQHF,TGTGCCAACGGAGGGGGTAACAATCAGCCCCAGCATTTT
TRBD1,TRBV5-5,.,TRBJ1-1,CASSLVPGGRNTEAFF,TGTGCCAGCAGCTTGGTGCCAGGGGGCCGGAACACTGAAGCTTTCTTT
.,TRBV3-1/TRBV3-2,.,TRBJ2-1,CASSLHGGGGYNEQFF,TGTGCCAGCAGCCTTCACGGAGGAGGCGGCTACAATGAGCAGTTCTTC
.,TRBV9,once,TRBJ2-3,CASSPDSYIRQTQYF,TGTGCCAGCAGCCCTGACAGCTACATACGCCAGACGCAGTATTTT
TRBD1,TRBV24-1,.,TRBJ1-2,CATSDKDRGAYGYTF,TGTGCCACCAGTGACAAGGACAGGGGGGCCTATGGCTACACCTTC
TRBD1,TRBV7-9,.,TRBJ1-1,CASSLSGGTEAFF,TGTGCCAGCAGCTTATCAGGGGGCACTGAAGCTTTCTTT
.,TRBV5-4,.,TRBJ2-1,CASTDLGGEYNEQFF,TGTGCCAGCACCGATTTAGGGGGGGAATACAATGAGCAGTTCTTC